This T cell receptor beta chain was observed in a study of PD-1 blockade in classical Hodgkin lymphoma. Study in general: The patients were dosed with nivolumab 3 mg/kg, infused intravenously every 2 weeks.

Here immunoSEQ multiplex PCR was the method, and the copy in TCRdb shows in-frame clones only, minus some. The data show 75,000 to 100,000 clones, approximately 88% seen once. Relapses following autologous stem cell transplantation were seen in all patients, with brentuximab vedotin exposure varying. Classification of best responses gave complete response, partial response or progressive disease. The CDR3 runs to 13 residues. CDR1 and CDR2 (germline): ENHRY, SYGVKD. J lost 8 bases, V lost 4 bases, and 2 bases had no gene match. In regard to this clone: No antigen is known for it.

Study-level results: Relative to healthy donors, newly diagnosed patients reportedly had lower baseline TCR diversity, which was reported as lower still in relapsed/refractory patients. The study found that TCR diversity rose significantly by C4D1 in CD4+ but not CD8+ cells.

This chain links TRBV10-3 with TRBJ2-1, with TRBD1 matching 10 bases. The receptor was isolated from a human donor with classical Hodgkin lymphoma. Source: peripheral blood mononuclear cells (PBMCs), taken at baseline. The CDR3 bases are TGTGCCATCAGTGCGGGACAGGGGTATGAGCAGTTCTTC. Protein: CAISAGQGYEQFF.